This is a list of T cell receptor beta chains from one sample in a study of shared clonotypes between healthy human individuals. Here immunoSEQ multiplex PCR was the method, and the copy in TCRdb shows in-frame clones only, minus some. The table includes 2 million to 3 million clones, roughly 93% detected once. Sequenced sample: naive CD4+ T cells from PBMCs. Receptors originate from a man between 18 and 29 years old in good health. Some clones in this sample may be carry-over from other donors' samples. CDR3s include the opening cysteine and the closing phenylalanine or tryptophan. The D gene is left open where the match is weak. The size of a clone is reported for some rows only, either as once, few or many, or as a class for expanded clones.

abundance: .
d_gene: .
v_gene: TRBV19
j_gene: TRBJ2-7
CDR3aa: CASTKSSYEQYF
CDR3nt: TGTGCCAGTACCAAGAGCTCCTACGAGCAGTACTTC

abundance: once
d_gene: TRBD1
v_gene: TRBV7-9
j_gene: TRBJ1-2
CDR3aa: CASRPTGTGGGYTF
CDR3nt: TGTGCCAGCAGACCCACCGGGACAGGGGGCGGCTACACCTTC

abundance: .
d_gene: TRBD2
v_gene: TRBV28
j_gene: TRBJ2-3
CDR3aa: CASSAPTSGRFGTDTQYF
CDR3nt: TGTGCCAGCAGCGCGCCGACTAGCGGGAGGTTTGGAACAGATACGCAGTATTTT

abundance: .
d_gene: .
v_gene: TRBV28
j_gene: TRBJ2-1
CDR3aa: CASSLGGTYNEQFF
CDR3nt: TGTGCCAGCAGTTTAGGGGGCACCTACAATGAGCAGTTCTTC

abundance: once
d_gene: .
v_gene: TRBV2
j_gene: TRBJ1-2
CDR3aa: CASTRTAGMDYGYTF
CDR3nt: TGTGCCAGCACCCGAACGGCAGGGATGGACTATGGCTACACCTTC

abundance: few
d_gene: .
v_gene: TRBV19
j_gene: TRBJ1-5
CDR3aa: CASSIDTGIPQPQHF
CDR3nt: TGTGCCAGTAGTATAGATACAGGGATTCCTCAGCCCCAGCATTTT

abundance: .
d_gene: TRBD1
v_gene: TRBV7-2
j_gene: TRBJ1-1
CDR3aa: CASSARTGSNTEAFF
CDR3nt: TGTGCCAGCAGCGCGCGGACAGGGAGTAACACTGAAGCTTTCTTT

abundance: .
d_gene: .
v_gene: TRBV4-1
j_gene: TRBJ2-2
CDR3aa: CASSQVGGGTGELFF
CDR3nt: TGCGCCAGCAGCCAAGTAGGTGGCGGAACCGGGGAGCTGTTTTTT

abundance: .
d_gene: .
v_gene: TRBV19
j_gene: TRBJ1-1
CDR3aa: CASSIRVDTEAFF
CDR3nt: TGTGCCAGTAGTATCCGGGTTGACACTGAAGCTTTCTTT

abundance: .
d_gene: TRBD1
v_gene: TRBV7-6
j_gene: TRBJ1-1
CDR3aa: CASSPGTENTEAFF
CDR3nt: TGTGCCAGCAGCCCAGGGACAGAGAACACTGAAGCTTTCTTT

abundance: .
d_gene: .
v_gene: TRBV9
j_gene: TRBJ1-4
CDR3aa: CASSVAPNNEKLFF
CDR3nt: TGTGCCAGCAGCGTAGCCCCAAATAATGAAAAACTGTTTTTT

abundance: .
d_gene: TRBD1
v_gene: TRBV5-1
j_gene: TRBJ2-2
CDR3aa: CASSLAPGQGVTGELFF
CDR3nt: TGCGCCAGCAGCTTGGCCCCGGGACAGGGGGTCACCGGGGAGCTGTTTTTT

abundance: .
d_gene: TRBD2
v_gene: TRBV6-6
j_gene: TRBJ2-5
CDR3aa: CASSKTRLAEEETQYF
CDR3nt: TGTGCCAGCAGCAAAACCCGACTAGCTGAGGAAGAGACCCAGTACTTC

abundance: .
d_gene: .
v_gene: TRBV30
j_gene: TRBJ2-7
CDR3aa: CAWAGLHEQYF
CDR3nt: TGTGCCTGGGCAGGGCTCCACGAGCAGTACTTC

abundance: .
d_gene: .
v_gene: TRBV5-6
j_gene: TRBJ1-1
CDR3aa: CASSSTVTEAFF
CDR3nt: TGTGCCAGCAGCTCTACAGTCACTGAAGCTTTCTTT

abundance: .
d_gene: .
v_gene: TRBV5-1
j_gene: TRBJ2-7
CDR3aa: CASSLEGLVQYF
CDR3nt: TGCGCCAGCAGCTTGGAGGGGTTGGTGCAGTACTTC

abundance: .
d_gene: TRBD1
v_gene: TRBV7-9
j_gene: TRBJ1-3
CDR3aa: CASSWAGQDGVSGNTIYF
CDR3nt: TGTGCCAGCAGCTGGGCCGGACAGGATGGAGTCTCTGGAAACACCATATATTTT

abundance: .
d_gene: .
v_gene: TRBV14
j_gene: TRBJ2-5
CDR3aa: CASSSALRVVETQYF
CDR3nt: TGTGCCAGCAGCTCCGCCTTGCGGGTGGTTGAGACCCAGTACTTC

abundance: .
d_gene: TRBD1
v_gene: TRBV18
j_gene: TRBJ1-1
CDR3aa: CASSLRQGENTEAFF
CDR3nt: TGTGCCAGCTCACTCCGACAGGGAGAGAACACTGAAGCTTTCTTT

abundance: .
d_gene: .
v_gene: TRBV15
j_gene: TRBJ1-3
CDR3aa: CATSRIDGSSGNTIYF
CDR3nt: TGTGCCACCAGCAGGATTGACGGGAGCTCTGGAAACACCATATATTTT

abundance: .
d_gene: .
v_gene: TRBV28
j_gene: TRBJ1-2
CDR3aa: CASSFRGGYGYTF
CDR3nt: TGTGCCAGCAGTTTCAGAGGGGGCTATGGCTACACCTTC

abundance: once
d_gene: TRBD2
v_gene: TRBV5-1
j_gene: TRBJ2-5
CDR3aa: CASSLGLAVQETQYF
CDR3nt: TGCGCCAGCAGCTTGGGACTAGCGGTCCAAGAGACCCAGTACTTC

abundance: .
d_gene: TRBD2
v_gene: TRBV30
j_gene: TRBJ2-7
CDR3aa: CAWKPGLAGGPSSYEQYF
CDR3nt: TGTGCCTGGAAACCGGGACTAGCGGGAGGGCCGAGCTCCTACGAGCAGTACTTC

abundance: .
d_gene: .
v_gene: TRBV5-1
j_gene: TRBJ2-2
CDR3aa: CASSYTTNSGELFF
CDR3nt: TGCGCCAGCAGTTATACTACAAACTCCGGGGAGCTGTTTTTT